Listed below are T cell receptor beta chains from one sample, sequenced in a study of T cells in Graves' hyperthyroidism and ophthalmopathy. MiXCR was run by TCRdb on the multiplex PCR reads, yielding one entry per CDR3 protein. The sample holds over 700,000 distinct CDR3 sequences; under 45% are singletons and the top ten take around 30%. Input material: blood. All receptors come from a woman in her thirties or forties with Graves' hyperthyroidism. Both conserved end residues are part of each CDR3. Only some rows state a clone size, as once, few, many or a class for expanded clones.

length: 15
size: -
V: TRBV20-1
CDR3: CSADPGLAAAYEQYF

length: 12
size: many
V: TRBV20-1
CDR3: CSAREGGGGYTF

length: 15
size: -
V: TRBV7-6
CDR3: CASSLGTVTSEKLFF

length: 12
size: -
V: TRBV7-2
CDR3: CASSLGTPEAFF

length: 15
size: few
V: TRBV20-1
CDR3: CSARDLGAGFGKLFF

length: 14
size: few
V: TRBV6-6
CDR3: CASSVVGEGEKLFF

length: 11
size: -
V: TRBV5-1
CDR3: CASRWGETQYF

length: 15
size: many
V: TRBV5-1
CDR3: CASSPSRRGDTEAFF

length: 16
size: few
V: TRBV12-3/TRBV12-4
CDR3: CASSPQRGGHTGELFF

length: 15
size: -
V: TRBV4-3
CDR3: CASSQVGGLTDTQYF

length: 15
size: few
V: TRBV12-3/TRBV12-4
CDR3: CASSLWEDEGEKLFF

length: 14
size: few
V: TRBV7-9
CDR3: CASSPFGENTEAFF

length: 14
size: -
V: TRBV9
CDR3: CASSVEAGQETQYF

length: 14
size: many
V: TRBV20-1
CDR3: CSAREGVGNQPQHF

length: 14
size: -
V: TRBV20-1
CDR3: CSALGSGSSGELFF

length: 13
size: many
V: TRBV10-2
CDR3: CASSLFRDETQYF

length: 14
size: -
V: TRBV10-3
CDR3: CASSPRGTGAEAFF

length: 13
size: -
V: TRBV20-1
CDR3: CSASREAPYGYTF

length: 16
size: -
V: TRBV4-1
CDR3: CASSQEGAGALYEQYF

length: 15
size: -
V: TRBV12-5
CDR3: CASGLVASGGHEQYF

length: 12
size: -
V: TRBV29-1
CDR3: CSAREAGSEQYF

length: 14
size: -
V: TRBV27
CDR3: CASSSSEIQETQYF

length: 12
size: many
V: TRBV19
CDR3: CATSEGYSPLHF

length: 15
size: few
V: TRBV7-9
CDR3: CASSLYSGTAYEQYF

length: 17
size: few
V: TRBV6-5
CDR3: CASSPIPGLAGEGELFF

length: 12
size: -
V: TRBV29-1
CDR3: CSVGTGRTEAFF

length: 16
size: many
V: TRBV7-2
CDR3: CASSPADRGRNSPLHF

length: 14
size: few
V: TRBV28
CDR3: CASSLSTGVAEAFF

length: 15
size: -
V: TRBV6-5
CDR3: CASSYRGWTNEKLFF